These T cell receptor beta chains were read from a single sample in a study of T cell responses to AZD1222 COVID-19 vaccine. Sequenced by immunoSEQ multiplex PCR; TCRdb stores in-frame clones only, minus some. Among about 100,000 clones listed, 80% to 90% were seen once. Sequencing used peripheral blood, obtained 28 days after the second AZD1222 dose. The receptor set was obtained from an adult who received the AZD1222 COVID-19 vaccine. CDR3s include the opening cysteine and the closing phenylalanine or tryptophan. The D gene is left open where the match is weak. Clone sizes are given selectively: once, few, many, or a class where the clone is expanded.

NA,TRBJ1-5,TRBV5-6,16,NA,TGTGCCAGCAGCTTGAAGGACCCACGCGGAAATCAGCCCCAGCATTTT,CASSLKDPRGNQPQHF
NA,TRBJ1-5,TRBV7-2,14,NA,TGTGCCAGCAGCTTCACAGGGCGCCGCCAGCCCCAGCATTTT,CASSFTGRRQPQHF
NA,TRBJ1-2,TRBV9,12,NA,TGTGCCAGCAGCGTGGGGGACTATGGCTACACCTTC,CASSVGDYGYTF
NA,TRBJ2-7,TRBV20-1,11,NA,TGCAGTGCTAGGGGGATCTACGAGCAGTACTTC,CSARGIYEQYF
NA,TRBJ1-5,TRBV28,15,TRBD1,TGTGCCAGCAGAACGGACAGGGGATGGGAACAGCCCCAGCATTTT,CASRTDRGWEQPQHF
NA,TRBJ2-7,TRBV6-1,15,NA,TGTGCCAGCAGTGAAGTAACCTATTCCGGCGACGAGCAGTACTTC,CASSEVTYSGDEQYF
NA,TRBJ2-2,TRBV11-1,14,NA,TGTGCCAGCAGCTTGCACAGGAACACCGGGGAGCTGTTTTTT,CASSLHRNTGELFF
NA,TRBJ2-7,TRBV28,15,TRBD2,TGTGCCAGCAGTTTGAGCTTTAGCGGGAGCTACGAGCAGTACTTC,CASSLSFSGSYEQYF
NA,TRBJ2-1,TRBV19,14,NA,TGTGCCAGTAGACCCACCGGGACAACAAATGAGCAGTTCTTC,CASRPTGTTNEQFF
NA,TRBJ1-6,TRBV5-6,14,NA,TGTGCCAGCAGCTTTTCCCAAGGAGGGTCACCCCTCCACTTT,CASSFSQGGSPLHF
NA,TRBJ2-2,TRBV27,15,NA,TGTGCCAGCAGGAGTAGCGGACTGAACACCGGGGAGCTGTTTTTT,CASRSSGLNTGELFF
NA,TRBJ2-1,TRBV11-2,13,TRBD1,TGTGCCAGCAGCTTAGGAGGGGGCACTGAGCAGTTCTTC,CASSLGGGTEQFF
NA,TRBJ2-4,TRBV5-6,12,NA,TGTGCCAGCAGCGCCCCGGGACGCGTTCAGTACTTC,CASSAPGRVQYF
NA,TRBJ2-1,TRBV5-4,15,TRBD2,TGTGCCAGCCGCTCGGGACTACCCTCCTACAATGAGCAGTTCTTC,CASRSGLPSYNEQFF
few,TRBJ2-3,TRBV6-2/TRBV6-3,16,NA,TGTGCCAGCAGTCGCACCTCTAGCGTTCTTGGGGTTACGCAGTATTTT,CASSRTSSVLGVTQYF
NA,TRBJ1-2,TRBV5-1,15,NA,TGCGCCAGCAGCCACGAACCCACAGCTAACTATGGCTACACCTTC,CASSHEPTANYGYTF
once,TRBJ2-1,TRBV19,13,NA,TGTGCCAGTAGCCGGACTGGAGAGAATGAGCAGTTCTTC,CASSRTGENEQFF
NA,TRBJ2-1,TRBV5-4,12,TRBD2,TGTGCCAGCAGGCCAACTAGCGGGATCTTTTTCTTC,CASRPTSGIFFF
NA,TRBJ1-1,TRBV6-6,13,NA,TGTGCCATTAGGGGGGGGCCGGGCACTGAAGCTTTCTTT,CAIRGGPGTEAFF
NA,TRBJ2-7,TRBV28,15,TRBD1,TGTGCCAGCAGTTTACGGAGCAGGGGGATCGACGAGCAGTACTTC,CASSLRSRGIDEQYF
NA,TRBJ2-5,TRBV18,11,NA,TGTGCCAGCTCACCCCAAGAGACCCAGTACTTC,CASSPQETQYF
NA,TRBJ1-2,TRBV3-1/TRBV3-2,14,NA,TGTGCCAGCAGCCAAGACGGCCAGGGAAGAGGCTACACCTTC,CASSQDGQGRGYTF
NA,TRBJ1-5,TRBV19,15,TRBD1,TGTGCCAGTACGGTCTCGGGACAGTTCAATCAGCCCCAGCATTTT,CASTVSGQFNQPQHF
NA,TRBJ2-2,TRBV7-3,15,NA,TGTGCCAGCAGCTTAACTACAGGGTACCCCGGGGAGCTGTTTTTT,CASSLTTGYPGELFF
NA,TRBJ1-5,TRBV2,14,TRBD1,TGTGCCAGCAGAGACGGACAGGTCCAAGGGCCCCAGCATTTT,CASRDGQVQGPQHF
NA,TRBJ1-1,TRBV7-3,13,NA,TGTGCTACGAAAAAAAGACAGAACACTGAAGCTTTCTTT,CATKKRQNTEAFF